This T cell receptor beta chain was sequenced in a study of T cells expressing NK-cell markers. The CDR3 length is 15 residues. The germline gives CDR1 MGHDK, CDR2 SYGVNS. Reanalyzing the 5' RACE reads, TCRdb keeps one entry per CDR3 protein, without DNA. The sample shows 440,000 or so distinct CDR3 sequences, and 7.3% sits with its ten largest clones. Sequencing was carried out using blood T cells: a sorted CD56 or NKG2C T cell subset, CD4+ or CD8+ T cells, or bulk PBMC T cells (not recorded which). This receptor was obtained from a woman aged 18 to 75 in good health. The rearrangement joins TRBV25-1 to TRBJ2-7; checking the TCRdb D call of TRBD1 is not possible without DNA. The CDR3 reads CASSEKGQGNYEQYF.